This passage covers 16 T cell receptor beta chains from one sample sequenced in a study of T cell repertoires in aging, cancer and after chemotherapy. TCR beta rearrangements were amplified from peripheral blood genomic DNA. Rearranged V-D-J TRB sequences were amplified with a mixed TRB-A/B primer pool. TCRdb itself ran the multiplex PCR reads through MiXCR, one entry per CDR3 protein. The table includes thousands of distinct CDR3 sequences, less than 40% detected once. Sequenced material: blood. The source is a human donor in good health.

This clonotype appeared once. This clone may be a read error of a much larger clone one base away. The chain links TRBV11-1 to TRBJ2-3; D is possibly TRBD2 (7 bases). The germline gives CDR1 SGHAT, CDR2 FQDESV (reference sequence). The CDR3 covers 14 residues. CDR3 DNA sequence: TGTGCCAGCATCTTACCGGCGGGGGCCCATCCGCAGTATTTT. Translating gives CASILPAGAHPQYF.

The CDR3 DNA reads as TGTGCCAGCAGGCCAGGGGGCCACTATACGCAGTATTTT. Its translation is CASRPGGHYTQYF. This chain connects TRBV12-3 or TRBV12-4 to TRBJ2-3, with TRBD1 matching 8 bases. The CDR3 is made up of 13 amino acids. With V trimmed by 6 bases and J by 7 bases, 6 bases remained unmatched.

This clonotype was observed a single time. The chain is built from TRBV6-5 and TRBJ1-5; D is perhaps TRBD1 (5 bases). The germline CDR1 and CDR2 sequences are MNHEY and SVGAGI. This CDR3 is built from 15 residues. V dropped 2 bases and J dropped 9 bases, with 17 bases sitting between them. The CDR3 sequence: CASSYDGGAWGPQHF. For the CDR3, the DNA is TGTGCCAGCAGTTACGATGGAGGGGCATGGGGGCCCCAGCATTTT.

V is TRBV13 and J is TRBJ2-3; D is uncertain. The CDR3 covers 14 residues. Trimming removed 5 bases from V and 1 base from J, with 10 bases in between. The germline V gene has CDR1 PRHDT and CDR2 FYEKMQ (reference sequence). CDR3 DNA sequence: TGTGCCAGCAGCATACCGACTCGCACAGATACGCAGTATTTT. It is translated as CASSIPTRTDTQYF.

By sample fraction, this clonotype is medium-sized (0.01 to 0.1%). The chain links TRBV6-6 to TRBJ2-1, with D perhaps matching TRBD1 (7 bases). V lost 5 bases and J lost 6, with 11 bases in between. Per germline, CDR1 MNHNY and CDR2 SVGAGI (reference sequence). The CDR3 is 13 amino acids. The CDR3 DNA sequence: TGTGCCAGCAGTGCGGGACAGCCCAATGAGCAGTTCTTC. Amino acid sequence: CASSAGQPNEQFF.

This clonotype was seen only a few times. The chain uses TRBV19 and TRBJ2-2, with unresolved D. Trimming removed 3 bases from V and 1 base from J, with 12 bases in between. In germline, CDR1 is LNHDA, CDR2 SQIVND (reference sequence). CDR3 size: 16 residues. The CDR3 is CASSILSPGNTGELFF. CDR3 coding DNA: TGTGCCAGTAGTATTCTTTCCCCCGGGAACACCGGGGAGCTGTTTTTT.

The rearrangement links TRBV30 to TRBJ1-5, with D unresolved. With 4 bases removed from V and 11 bases from J, the gap between germline ends came to 21 bases. CDR3 length: 14 residues. The germline gives CDR1 GTSNPN, CDR2 SVGIG (reference sequence). The CDR3: CAWNGGSGGSAQHF. CDR3 DNA: TGTGCCTGGAATGGTGGGTCCGGCGGCTCAGCCCAGCATTTT.

This clonotype occurred a few times. The J gene is TRBJ1-5, the V gene TRBV6-5; D ambiguous. The CDR3 has 15 residues. Trimming cost V 0 bases and J 1 base, with 7 bases left between them. The germline V gene encodes CDR1 MNHEY and CDR2 SVGAGI. The CDR3 DNA is TGTGCCAGCAGTTACTCGAAGTTAAGCAATCAGCCCCAGCATTTT. Translated, it gives CASSYSKLSNQPQHF.

By frequency in the sample, this clonotype is medium-sized. V gene TRBV19 combines with J gene TRBJ2-1, with D uncertain. Trimming took off 3 bases at V and 7 bases at J, with 10 bases between the two ends. CDR1 is LNHDA, CDR2 SQIVND, per germline (reference sequence). There are 13 residues in the CDR3. CDR3 sequence (DNA): TGTGCCAGTAGTATCCCTTGGTGGAATGAGCAGTTCTTC. Translated, it gives CASSIPWWNEQFF. The whole variable domain, filled in from reference TRBV19 and TRBJ2-1, reads DGGITQSPKYLFRKEGQNVTLSCEQNLNHDAMYWYRQDPGQGLRLIYYSQIVNDFQKGDIAEGYSVSREKKESFPLTVTSAQKNPTAFYLCASSIPWWNEQFFGPGTRLTVL.

Sample share makes this clonotype medium-sized (0.01 to 0.1%). The V call is TRBV29-1, the J call TRBJ2-2; 12 nucleotides align to TRBD2. CDR3 length: 16 amino acids. Per the germline V gene, CDR1 is SQVTM and CDR2 is ANQGSEA. With V trimmed by 5 bases and J by 1 base, 5 bases remained unmatched. The CDR3, as DNA: TGCAGCGTTAGACTAGCGGGGGCCTTGAACACCGGGGAGCTGTTTTTT. Its protein is CSVRLAGALNTGELFF.

This rearrangement joins TRBV27 to TRBJ1-2; TRBD1 agrees at 7 bases. V lost 5 bases, J lost 4 bases, and 4 bases stayed unmatched. This CDR3 has 13 amino acids. Germline CDR1 MNHEY, CDR2 SMNVEV (reference sequence). The CDR3 sequence: CASSTRDSYGYTF. CDR3 bases: TGTGCCAGCAGTACCCGGGACAGCTATGGCTACACCTTC.

This clonotype was found a few times. The chain combines TRBV18 with TRBJ1-2, with D tentatively TRBD1 (6 bases). V lost 1 base and J 1 base, leaving 16 bases between the germline ends. There are 17 residues in the CDR3. CDR1 is KGHSH, CDR2 LQKENI, per germline. The CDR3 here is CASSPLDSQIVNYGYTF. CDR3 bases: TGTGCCAGCTCACCACTGGACAGCCAGATCGTTAACTATGGCTACACCTTC.

This clonotype was picked up a small number of times. The chain employs TRBV6-5 and TRBJ1-1; possibly TRBD1 for D (5 bases). Trimming removed 6 bases at V and 0 bases at J, with 23 bases between. The CDR3 is made up of 18 amino acids. Germline CDR1 MNHEY, CDR2 SVGAGI. Written as DNA, the CDR3 is TGTGCCAGCAGCCACTCCCTCTTAGGTGGGACCATGAACACTGAAGCTTTCTTT. Its protein is CASSHSLLGGTMNTEAFF.

This clonotype was seen more than once but under ten times. The chain combines TRBV15 with TRBJ1-1, with TRBD1 identical over 9 bases. Germline V gives CDR1 LNHNV, CDR2 YYDKDF (reference sequence). This CDR3 has 15 residues. After removal of 5 bases from V and 4 bases from J, the junction contained 8 bases not matched to a gene. DNA for the CDR3: TGTGCCACCAGCTTGTCAGGACAGGGGACCACTGAAGCTTTCTTT. Protein sequence: CATSLSGQGTTEAFF.

By its share, this clonotype is medium-sized. The rearrangement uses TRBV19 and TRBJ2-2; 7 bases are shared with TRBD1. The ends lost 10 bases at V and 4 bases at J; junction bases unmatched: 15. Germline V lookup: CDR1 LNHDA, CDR2 SQIVND (reference sequence). The CDR3 sequence is 16 residues long. CDR3 protein: CATRGGYRTLTGELFF. The CDR3 DNA reads as TGTGCCACCCGAGGGGGCTACAGAACTCTCACCGGGGAGCTGTTTTTT.

This clonotype was picked up a small number of times. The CDR3 region is CATKQMERMNTEAFF. CDR3 in DNA: TGTGCCACTAAACAAATGGAGAGAATGAACACTGAAGCTTTCTTT. This chain links TRBV6-2 or TRBV6-3 with TRBJ1-1; no firm D call. CDR3 length equals 15 residues. V was trimmed by 10 bases and J by 0 bases, leaving 18 bases between them. Germline V gene lookup returns CDR1 MNHEY and CDR2 SVGEGT.